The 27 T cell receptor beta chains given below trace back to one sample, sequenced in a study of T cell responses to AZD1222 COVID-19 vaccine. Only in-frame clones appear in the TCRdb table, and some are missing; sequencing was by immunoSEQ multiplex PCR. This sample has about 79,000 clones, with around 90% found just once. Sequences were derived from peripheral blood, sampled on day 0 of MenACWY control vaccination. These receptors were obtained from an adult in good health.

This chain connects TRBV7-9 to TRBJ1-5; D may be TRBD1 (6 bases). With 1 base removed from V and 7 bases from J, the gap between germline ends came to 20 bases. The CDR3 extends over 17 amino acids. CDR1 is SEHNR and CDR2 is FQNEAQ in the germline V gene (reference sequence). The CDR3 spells CASSLGWGSAGGQPQHF. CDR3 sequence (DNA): TGTGCCAGCAGCTTAGGGTGGGGCAGCGCCGGGGGCCAGCCCCAGCATTTT. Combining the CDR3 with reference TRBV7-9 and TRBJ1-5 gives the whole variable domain DTGVSQNPRHKITKRGQNVTFRCDPISEHNRLYWYRQTLGQGPEFLTYFQNEAQLEKSRLLSDRFSAERPKGSFSTLEIQRTEQGDSAMYLCASSLGWGSAGGQPQHFGDGTRLSIL.

CDR3 sequence: CASSVGPTGITDTQYF. The CDR3 DNA sequence: TGTGCCAGCAGTGTGGGTCCTACCGGGATCACAGATACGCAGTATTTT. The V call is TRBV6-1, the J call TRBJ2-3; tentative D call: TRBD2 (5 bases). V lost 4 bases to trimming and J lost 2 bases, with 16 bases between them. CDR1 is MNHNS and CDR2 is SASEGT in the germline V gene. The CDR3 has 16 amino acids.

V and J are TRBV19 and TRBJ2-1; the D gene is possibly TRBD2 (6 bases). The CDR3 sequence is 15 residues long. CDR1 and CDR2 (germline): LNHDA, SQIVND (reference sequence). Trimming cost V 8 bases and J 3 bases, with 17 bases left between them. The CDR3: CASRPTSVDYNEQFF. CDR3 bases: TGTGCCAGTCGTCCGACTAGTGTTGACTACAATGAGCAGTTCTTC.

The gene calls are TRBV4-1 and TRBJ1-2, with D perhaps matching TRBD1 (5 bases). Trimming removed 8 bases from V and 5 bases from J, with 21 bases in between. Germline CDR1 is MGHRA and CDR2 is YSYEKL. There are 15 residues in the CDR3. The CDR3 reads CASAETGTMGYGYTF. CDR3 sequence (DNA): TGCGCCAGCGCTGAGACCGGGACCATGGGGTATGGCTACACCTTC.

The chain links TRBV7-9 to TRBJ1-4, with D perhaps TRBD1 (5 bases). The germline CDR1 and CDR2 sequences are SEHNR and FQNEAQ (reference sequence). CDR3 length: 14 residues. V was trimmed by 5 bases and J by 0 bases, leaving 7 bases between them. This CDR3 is CASSPTATNEKLFF. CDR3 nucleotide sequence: TGTGCCAGCAGCCCGACAGCAACTAATGAAAAACTGTTTTTT.

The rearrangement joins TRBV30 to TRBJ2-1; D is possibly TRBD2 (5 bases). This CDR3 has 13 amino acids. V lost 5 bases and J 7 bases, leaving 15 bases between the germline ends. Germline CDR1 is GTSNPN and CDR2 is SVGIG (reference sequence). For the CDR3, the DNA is TGTGCCTGGGCTCTCACTCGCGGGAATGAGCAGTTCTTC. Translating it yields CAWALTRGNEQFF.

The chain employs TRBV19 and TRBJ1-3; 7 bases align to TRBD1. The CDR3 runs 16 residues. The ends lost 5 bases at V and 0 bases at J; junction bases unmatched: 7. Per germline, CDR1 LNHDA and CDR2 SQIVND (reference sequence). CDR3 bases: TGTGCCAGTAGTTTGGGACAGCTAACCTCTGGAAACACCATATATTTT. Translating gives CASSLGQLTSGNTIYF.

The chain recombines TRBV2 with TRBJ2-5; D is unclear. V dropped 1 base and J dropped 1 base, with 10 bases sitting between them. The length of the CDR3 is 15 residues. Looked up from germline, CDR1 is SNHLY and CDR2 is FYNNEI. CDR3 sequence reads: CASSEVGVTQETQYF. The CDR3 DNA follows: TGTGCCAGCAGTGAAGTTGGGGTTACCCAAGAGACCCAGTACTTC.

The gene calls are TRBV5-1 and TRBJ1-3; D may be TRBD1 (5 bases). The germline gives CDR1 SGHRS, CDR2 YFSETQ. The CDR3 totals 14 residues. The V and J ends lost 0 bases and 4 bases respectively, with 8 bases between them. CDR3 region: CASSLVDTGNTIYF. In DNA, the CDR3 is TGCGCCAGCAGCTTGGTGGACACCGGAAACACCATATATTTT.

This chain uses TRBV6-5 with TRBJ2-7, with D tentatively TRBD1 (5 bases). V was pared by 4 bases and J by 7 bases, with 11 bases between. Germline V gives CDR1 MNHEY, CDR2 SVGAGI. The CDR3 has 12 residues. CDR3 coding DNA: TGTGCCAGCAGTTTCCCCCAGGGTGAGCAGTACTTC. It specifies CASSFPQGEQYF.

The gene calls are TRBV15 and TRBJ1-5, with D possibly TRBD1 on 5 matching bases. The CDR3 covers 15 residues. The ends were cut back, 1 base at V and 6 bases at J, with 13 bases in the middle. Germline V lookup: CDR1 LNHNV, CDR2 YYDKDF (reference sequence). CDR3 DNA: TGTGCCACCAGCAGAGGTCCGGGGCTTAGTCAGCCCCAGCATTTT. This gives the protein CATSRGPGLSQPQHF.

The CDR3 DNA reads as TGTGCCAGCAAGGCTAGCACGGGCACCGGGGAGCTGTTTTTT. This encodes CASKASTGTGELFF. The chain employs TRBV2 and TRBJ2-2; perhaps TRBD2 as D (5 bases). Trimming took 7 bases from V and 4 from J, leaving 13 bases between them. Germline V gene sequence: CDR1 SNHLY, CDR2 FYNNEI. The length of the CDR3 is 14 residues.

CDR3 in amino acids: CASSVDRVRPGRGYTF. The CDR3 coding sequence is TGTGCCAGCAGCGTCGACAGGGTTCGGCCCGGGCGGGGCTACACCTTC. The chain uses TRBV7-2 and TRBJ1-2; TRBD1 agrees at 7 bases. The germline CDR1 and CDR2 sequences are SGHTA and FQGNSA. This CDR3 region has 16 residues. V trimming: 5 bases; J trimming: 8 bases; junction bases outside the gene matches: 17.

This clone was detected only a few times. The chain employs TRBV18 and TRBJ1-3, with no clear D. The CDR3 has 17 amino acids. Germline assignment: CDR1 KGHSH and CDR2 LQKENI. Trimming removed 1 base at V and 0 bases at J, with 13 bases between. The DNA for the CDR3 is TGTGCCAGCTCACCACTACTTAGCAGTCTCTCTGGAAACACCATATATTTT. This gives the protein CASSPLLSSLSGNTIYF.

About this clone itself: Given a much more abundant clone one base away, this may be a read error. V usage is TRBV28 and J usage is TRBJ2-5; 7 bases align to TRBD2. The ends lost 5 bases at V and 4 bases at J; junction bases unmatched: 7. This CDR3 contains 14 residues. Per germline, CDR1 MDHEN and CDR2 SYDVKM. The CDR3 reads CASSLTTGGETQYF. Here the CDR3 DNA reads TGTGCCAGCAGTCTAACCACGGGGGGAGAGACCCAGTACTTC.

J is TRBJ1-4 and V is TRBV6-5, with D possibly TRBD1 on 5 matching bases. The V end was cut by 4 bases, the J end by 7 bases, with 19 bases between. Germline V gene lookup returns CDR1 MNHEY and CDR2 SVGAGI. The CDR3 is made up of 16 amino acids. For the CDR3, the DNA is TGTGCCAGCAGTTTAACCCCAGGGAGCTTTATTGAAAAACTGTTTTTT. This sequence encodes CASSLTPGSFIEKLFF.

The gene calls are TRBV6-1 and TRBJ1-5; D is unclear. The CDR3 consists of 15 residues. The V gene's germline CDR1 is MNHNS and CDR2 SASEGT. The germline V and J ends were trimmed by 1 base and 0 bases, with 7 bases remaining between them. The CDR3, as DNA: TGTGCCAGCAGTGAAGAGGTTTTTAGCAATCAGCCCCAGCATTTT. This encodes CASSEEVFSNQPQHF.

CDR3 bases: TGTGCCAGCAGTGCTCAGGCGGCGGATCAGCCCCAGCATTTT. Protein: CASSAQAADQPQHF. The rearrangement joins TRBV6-4 to TRBJ1-5; the D is unclear. Germline CDR1 is MRHNA and CDR2 is SNTAGT. V lost 4 bases to trimming and J lost 5 bases, with 12 bases between them. The CDR3 totals 14 residues.

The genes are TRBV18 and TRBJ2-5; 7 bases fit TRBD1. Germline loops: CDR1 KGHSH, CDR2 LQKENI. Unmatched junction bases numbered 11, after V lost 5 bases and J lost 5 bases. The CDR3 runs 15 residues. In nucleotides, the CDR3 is TGTGCCAGCTCATCATCCCAGGGGGTCCTGGAGACCCAGTACTTC. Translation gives CASSSSQGVLETQYF.

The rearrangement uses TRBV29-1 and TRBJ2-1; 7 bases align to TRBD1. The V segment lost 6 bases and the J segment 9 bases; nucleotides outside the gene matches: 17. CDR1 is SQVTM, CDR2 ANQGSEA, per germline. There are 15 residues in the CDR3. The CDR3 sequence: CSVLRDRKPPSEQFF. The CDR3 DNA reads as TGCAGCGTCCTCCGGGACAGAAAACCCCCTTCTGAGCAGTTCTTC.

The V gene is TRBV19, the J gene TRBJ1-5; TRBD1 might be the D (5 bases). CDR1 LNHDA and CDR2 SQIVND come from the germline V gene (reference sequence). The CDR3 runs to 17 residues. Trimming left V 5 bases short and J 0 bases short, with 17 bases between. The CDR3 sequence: CASSPRAGTGSNQPQHF. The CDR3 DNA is TGTGCCAGTAGTCCTCGGGCAGGGACGGGTAGCAATCAGCCCCAGCATTTT.

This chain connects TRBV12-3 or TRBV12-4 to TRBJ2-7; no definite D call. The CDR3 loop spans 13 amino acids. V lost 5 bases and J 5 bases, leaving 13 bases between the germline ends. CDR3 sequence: CASSHHLVDEQYF. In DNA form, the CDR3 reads TGTGCCAGCAGTCATCACTTGGTGGACGAGCAGTACTTC.

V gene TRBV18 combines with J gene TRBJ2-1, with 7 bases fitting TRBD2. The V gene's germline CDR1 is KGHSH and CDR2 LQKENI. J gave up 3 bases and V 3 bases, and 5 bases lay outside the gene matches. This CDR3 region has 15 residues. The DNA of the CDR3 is TGTGCCAGCTCACCCGCGCTAGCGGTCTACAATGAGCAGTTCTTC. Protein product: CASSPALAVYNEQFF.

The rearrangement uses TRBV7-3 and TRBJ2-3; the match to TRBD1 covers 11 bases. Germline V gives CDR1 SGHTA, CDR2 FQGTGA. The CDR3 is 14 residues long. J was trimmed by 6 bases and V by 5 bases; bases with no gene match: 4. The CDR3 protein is CASSPGTGGDTQYF. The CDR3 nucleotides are TGTGCCAGCAGCCCCGGGACAGGGGGGGATACGCAGTATTTT.

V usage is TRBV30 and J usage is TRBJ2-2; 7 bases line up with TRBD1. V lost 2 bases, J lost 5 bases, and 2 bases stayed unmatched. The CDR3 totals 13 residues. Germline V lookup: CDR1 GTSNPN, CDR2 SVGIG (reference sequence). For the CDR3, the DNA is TGTGCCTGGAGTTCGACAGGGACCGGGGAGCTGTTTTTT. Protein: CAWSSTGTGELFF.

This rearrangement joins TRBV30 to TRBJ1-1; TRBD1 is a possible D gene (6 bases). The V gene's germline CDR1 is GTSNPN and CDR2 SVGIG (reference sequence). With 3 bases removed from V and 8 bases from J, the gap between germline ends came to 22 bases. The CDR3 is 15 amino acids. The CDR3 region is CAWSPGGAGHEEAFF. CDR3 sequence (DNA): TGTGCCTGGAGCCCCGGGGGGGCAGGCCACGAGGAAGCTTTCTTT. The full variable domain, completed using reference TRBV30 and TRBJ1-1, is SQTIHQWPATLVQPVGSPLSLECTVEGTSNPNLYWYRQAAGRGLQLLFYSVGIGQISSEVPQNLSASRPQDRQFILSSKKLLLSDSGFYLCAWSPGGAGHEEAFFGQGTRLTVV.

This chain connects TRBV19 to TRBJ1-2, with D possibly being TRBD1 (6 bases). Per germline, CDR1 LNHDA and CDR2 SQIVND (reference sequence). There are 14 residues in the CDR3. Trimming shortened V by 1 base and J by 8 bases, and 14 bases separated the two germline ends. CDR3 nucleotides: TGTGCCAGTAGTATAGTTGGGACACGTCGAGGCTACACCTTC. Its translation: CASSIVGTRRGYTF.